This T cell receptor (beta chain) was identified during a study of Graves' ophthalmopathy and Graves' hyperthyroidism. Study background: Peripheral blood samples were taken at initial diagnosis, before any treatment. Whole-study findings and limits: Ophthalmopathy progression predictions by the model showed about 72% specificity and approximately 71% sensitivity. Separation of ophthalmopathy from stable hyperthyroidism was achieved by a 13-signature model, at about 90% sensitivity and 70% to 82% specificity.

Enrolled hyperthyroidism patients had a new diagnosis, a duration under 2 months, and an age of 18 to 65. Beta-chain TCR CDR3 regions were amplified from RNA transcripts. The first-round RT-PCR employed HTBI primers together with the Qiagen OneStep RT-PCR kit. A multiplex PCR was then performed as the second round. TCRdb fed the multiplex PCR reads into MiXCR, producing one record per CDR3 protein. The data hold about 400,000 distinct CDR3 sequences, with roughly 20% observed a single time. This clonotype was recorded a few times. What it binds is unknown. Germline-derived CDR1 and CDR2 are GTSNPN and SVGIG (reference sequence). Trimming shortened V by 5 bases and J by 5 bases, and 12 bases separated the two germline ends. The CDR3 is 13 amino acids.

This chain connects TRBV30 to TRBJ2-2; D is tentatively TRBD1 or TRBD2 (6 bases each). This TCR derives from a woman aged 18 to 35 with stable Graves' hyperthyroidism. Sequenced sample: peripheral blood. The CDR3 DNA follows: TGTGCCTGGCAGCAGGGGAGGACCGGGGAGCTGTTTTTT. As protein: CAWQQGRTGELFF. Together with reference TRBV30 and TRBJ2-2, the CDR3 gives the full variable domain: SQTIHQWPATLVQPVGSPLSLECTVEGTSNPNLYWYRQAAGRGLQLLFYSVGIGQISSEVPQNLSASRPQDRQFILSSKKLLLSDSGFYLCAWQQGRTGELFFGEGSRLTVL.